This TCR beta chain was recovered during a study of T cell changes during pregnancy in multiple sclerosis. TCRdb keeps only in-frame clones here, not all; method: immunoSEQ multiplex PCR. The sample includes about 69,000 clones, 75% to 90% of them seen just once. CDR1 is GTSNPN and CDR2 is SVGIG in the germline V gene (reference sequence). Trimming at V came to 0 bases and at J to 4 bases, leaving 3 bases not matched to a gene. The length of the CDR3 is 15 residues. This clonotype originated in a female donor with multiple sclerosis, enrolled in a pregnancy study. The material was peripheral blood, obtained before pregnancy. The V call is TRBV30, the J call TRBJ2-1; 10 bases are shared with TRBD2. CDR3 DNA: TGTGCCTGGAGTGTAGCGGGAGGGGCGTACAATGAGCAGTTCTTC. It codes for CAWSVAGGAYNEQFF.